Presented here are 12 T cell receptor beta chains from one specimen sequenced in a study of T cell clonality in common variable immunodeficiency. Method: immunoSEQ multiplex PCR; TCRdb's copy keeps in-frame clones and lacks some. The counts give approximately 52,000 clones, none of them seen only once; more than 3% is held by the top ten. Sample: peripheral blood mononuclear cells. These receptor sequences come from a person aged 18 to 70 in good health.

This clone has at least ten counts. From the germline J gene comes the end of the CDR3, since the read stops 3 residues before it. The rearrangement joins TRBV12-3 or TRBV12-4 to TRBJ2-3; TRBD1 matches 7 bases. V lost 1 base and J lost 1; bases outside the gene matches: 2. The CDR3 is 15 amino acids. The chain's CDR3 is CASSLGQGGTDTQYF. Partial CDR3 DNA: TGTGCCAGCAGTTTAGGGCAGGGGGGCACAGATACG.

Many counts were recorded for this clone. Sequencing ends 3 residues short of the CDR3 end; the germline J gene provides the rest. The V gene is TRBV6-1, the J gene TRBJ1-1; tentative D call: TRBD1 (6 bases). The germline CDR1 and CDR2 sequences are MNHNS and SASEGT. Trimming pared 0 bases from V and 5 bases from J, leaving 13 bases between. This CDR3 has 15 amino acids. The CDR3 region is CASSEAIAGQTEAFF. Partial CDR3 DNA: TGTGCCAGCAGTGAAGCCATAGCGGGACAAACTGAA.

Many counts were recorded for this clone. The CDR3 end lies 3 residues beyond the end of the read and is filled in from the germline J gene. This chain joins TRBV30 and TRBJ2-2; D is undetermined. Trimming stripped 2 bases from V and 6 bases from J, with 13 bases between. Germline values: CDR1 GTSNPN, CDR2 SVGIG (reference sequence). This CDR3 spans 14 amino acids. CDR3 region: CAWSKRHDAGELFF. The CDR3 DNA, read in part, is TGTGCCTGGAGTAAGAGACACGACGCCGGGGAG.

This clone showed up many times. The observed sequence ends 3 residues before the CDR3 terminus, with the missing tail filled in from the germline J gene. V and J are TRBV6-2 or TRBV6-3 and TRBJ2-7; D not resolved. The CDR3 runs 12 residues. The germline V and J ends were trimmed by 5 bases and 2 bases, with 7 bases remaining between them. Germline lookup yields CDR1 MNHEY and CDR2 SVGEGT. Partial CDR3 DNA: TGTGCCAGCAGTACAGCCGCCTACGAG. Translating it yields CASSTAAYE. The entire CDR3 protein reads CASSTAAYEQYF.

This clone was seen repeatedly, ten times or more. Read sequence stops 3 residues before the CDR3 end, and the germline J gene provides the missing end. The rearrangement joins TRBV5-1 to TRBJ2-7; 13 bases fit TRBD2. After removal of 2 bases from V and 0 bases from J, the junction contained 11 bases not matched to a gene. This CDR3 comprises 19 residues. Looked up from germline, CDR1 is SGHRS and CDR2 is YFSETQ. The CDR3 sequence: CASSFRTSGREEVSYEQYF. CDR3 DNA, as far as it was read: TGCGCCAGCAGCTTTCGGACTAGCGGGAGAGAGGAAGTCTCCTACGAG.

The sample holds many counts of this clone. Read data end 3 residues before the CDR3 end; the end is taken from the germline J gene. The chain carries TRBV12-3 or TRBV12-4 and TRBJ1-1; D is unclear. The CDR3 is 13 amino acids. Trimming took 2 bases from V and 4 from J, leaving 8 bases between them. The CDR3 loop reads CASSLLRGTEAFF. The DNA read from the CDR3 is TGTGCCAGCAGTTTACTGCGGGGCACTGAA.

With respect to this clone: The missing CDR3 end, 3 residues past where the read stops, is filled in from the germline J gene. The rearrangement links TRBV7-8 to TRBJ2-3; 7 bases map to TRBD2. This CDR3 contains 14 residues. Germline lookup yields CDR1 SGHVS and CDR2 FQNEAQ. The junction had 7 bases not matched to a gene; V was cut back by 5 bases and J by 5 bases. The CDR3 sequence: CASSPLAVLDTQYF. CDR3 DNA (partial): TGTGCCAGCAGCCCGCTAGCGGTACTAGATACG.

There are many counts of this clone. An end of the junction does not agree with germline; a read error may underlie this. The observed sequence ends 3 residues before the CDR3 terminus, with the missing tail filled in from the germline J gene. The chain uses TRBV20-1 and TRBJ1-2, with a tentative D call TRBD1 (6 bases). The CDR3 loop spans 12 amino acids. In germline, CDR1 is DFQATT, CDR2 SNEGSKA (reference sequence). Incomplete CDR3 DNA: TGCAGTGCTGGAGACAGGCCCTATGGC. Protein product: CSAGDRPYG. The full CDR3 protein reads CSAGDRPYGYTF.

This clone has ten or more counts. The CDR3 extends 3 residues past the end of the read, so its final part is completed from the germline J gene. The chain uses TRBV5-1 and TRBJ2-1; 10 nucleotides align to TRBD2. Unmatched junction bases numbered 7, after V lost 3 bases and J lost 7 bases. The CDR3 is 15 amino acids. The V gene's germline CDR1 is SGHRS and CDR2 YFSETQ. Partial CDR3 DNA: TGCGCCAGCAGCTCTCTAGCGGGAGTTTTAAATGAG. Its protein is CASSSLAGVLNE. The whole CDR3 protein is CASSSLAGVLNEQFF.

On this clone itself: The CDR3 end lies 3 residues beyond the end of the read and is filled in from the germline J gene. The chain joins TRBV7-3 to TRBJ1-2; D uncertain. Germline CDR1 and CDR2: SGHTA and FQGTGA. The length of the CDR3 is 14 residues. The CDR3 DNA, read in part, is TGTGCCAGCAGCTTAATGGCCAGCACAGATACC. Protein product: CASSLMASTDT. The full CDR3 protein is CASSLMASTDTYTF.

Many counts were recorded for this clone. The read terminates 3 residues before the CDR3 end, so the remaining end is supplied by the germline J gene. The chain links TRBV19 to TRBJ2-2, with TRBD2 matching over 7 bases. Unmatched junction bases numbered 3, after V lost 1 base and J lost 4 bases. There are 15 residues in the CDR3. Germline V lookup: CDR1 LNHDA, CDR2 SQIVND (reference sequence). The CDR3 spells CASSIVAGSTGELFF. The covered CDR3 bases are TGTGCCAGTAGTATAGTAGCGGGTAGCACCGGGGAG.

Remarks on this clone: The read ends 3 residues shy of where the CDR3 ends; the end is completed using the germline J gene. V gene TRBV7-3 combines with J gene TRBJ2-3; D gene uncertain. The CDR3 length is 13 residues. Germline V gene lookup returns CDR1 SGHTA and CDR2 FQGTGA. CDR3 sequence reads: CASSLNSQETQYF. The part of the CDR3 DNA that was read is TGTGCCAGCAGCTTAAATAGCCAAGAGACG.